Below are 3 T cell receptor beta chains sequenced from a single sample in a study of T-cell memory formation after mild COVID-19. TCRdb itself ran the 5' RACE reads through MiXCR, one entry per CDR3 protein. The sample contains 110,000 to 150,000 distinct CDR3 sequences, almost 25% of which appear only once. Sequencing input: PBMCs or a T cell subset sorted from them (not recorded which). These receptors were obtained from an adult woman who had mild COVID-19 (a few samples of this study predate the infection). Cell type and time point are not known.

This clonotype came up a few times. J is TRBJ2-5 and V is TRBV7-8; tentative D call: TRBD2 (6 bases). The CDR3 loop spans 14 amino acids. The germline V gene encodes CDR1 SGHVS and CDR2 FQNEAQ. V was trimmed by 4 bases and J by 5 bases, leaving 14 bases between them. CDR3 coding DNA: TGTGCCAGCAGCTCAAGGGACTCGCGGGAGACCCAGTACTTC. Protein sequence: CASSSRDSRETQYF.

This clonotype was observed a handful of times. The gene calls are TRBV30 and TRBJ2-6; no firm D call. CDR3 size: 13 residues. The V and J ends lost 0 bases and 4 bases respectively, with 4 bases between them. Germline V gene sequence: CDR1 GTSNPN, CDR2 SVGIG (reference sequence). The CDR3 spells CAWSVAGANVLTF. CDR3 in DNA: TGTGCCTGGAGTGTGGCCGGGGCCAACGTCCTGACTTTC.

This clonotype came up a few times. The rearrangement joins TRBV7-2 to TRBJ2-7; D might be TRBD1 or TRBD2, each matching 6 bases. The CDR3 covers 14 residues. Germline assignment: CDR1 SGHTA and CDR2 FQGNSA. Trimming removed 4 bases at V and 4 bases at J, with 14 bases between. CDR3 loop: CASSSPGAGYEQYF. As DNA, the CDR3 is TGTGCCAGCAGCTCCCCGGGGGCGGGATACGAGCAGTACTTC.